This T cell receptor (beta chain) was profiled in a study of blood T cell repertoires in COVID-19. Study as a whole: Specimens from acute and convalescent COVID-19 originated in the United States, Italy and Spain. T cells, B-cell-depleted T cells, or PBMCs supplied cDNA or gDNA.

CDR3 size: 14 residues. V trimming: 2 bases; J trimming: 6 bases; junction bases outside the gene matches: 6. The germline V gene encodes CDR1 ENHRY and CDR2 SYGVKD. As processed by the authors: Amplification with reference gene primers provided the estimates of nucleated cell counts. Only in-frame clones appear in the TCRdb table, and some are missing; sequencing was by immunoSEQ multiplex PCR. V and J calls and clone size are given by that table; D and trimming were obtained from the DNA. The sample consists of 65,000 or so clones, just under 85% of them appearing once. This TCR derives from a man in his 60s with acute or convalescent COVID-19. The V call is TRBV10-3, the J call TRBJ2-5; TRBD2 agrees at 7 bases. Sequencing was carried out using peripheral blood. Here the CDR3 reads CAISEVGLGKTQYF. CDR3 nucleotides: TGTGCCATCAGTGAGGTAGGACTAGGAAAGACCCAGTACTTC.